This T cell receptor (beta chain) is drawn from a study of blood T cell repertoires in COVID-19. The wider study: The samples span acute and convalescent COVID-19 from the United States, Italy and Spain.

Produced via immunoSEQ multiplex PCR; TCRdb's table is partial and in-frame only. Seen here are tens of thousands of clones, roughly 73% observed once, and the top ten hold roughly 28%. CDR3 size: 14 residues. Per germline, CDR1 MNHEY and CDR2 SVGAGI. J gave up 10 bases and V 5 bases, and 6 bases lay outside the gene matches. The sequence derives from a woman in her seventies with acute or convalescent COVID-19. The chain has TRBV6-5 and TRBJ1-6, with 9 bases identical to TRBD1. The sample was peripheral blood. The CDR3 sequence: CASSRDRAGSPLHF. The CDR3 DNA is TGTGCCAGCAGTCGGGACAGGGCGGGCTCACCCCTCCACTTT.